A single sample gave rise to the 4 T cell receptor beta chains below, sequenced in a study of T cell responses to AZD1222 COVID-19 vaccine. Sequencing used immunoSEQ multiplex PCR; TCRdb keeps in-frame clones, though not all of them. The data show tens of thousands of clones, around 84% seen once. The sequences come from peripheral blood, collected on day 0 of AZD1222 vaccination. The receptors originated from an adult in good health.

DNA for the CDR3: TGTGCCAGCACCCATCAGGGAAGTAGTGAAAAACTGTTTTTT. It codes for CASTHQGSSEKLFF. The chain has TRBV27 and TRBJ1-4, with D perhaps TRBD1 (5 bases). The CDR3 consists of 14 residues. Germline V gene data show CDR1 as MNHEY and CDR2 as SMNVEV (reference sequence). The ends were cut back, 7 bases at V and 7 bases at J, with 16 bases in the middle.

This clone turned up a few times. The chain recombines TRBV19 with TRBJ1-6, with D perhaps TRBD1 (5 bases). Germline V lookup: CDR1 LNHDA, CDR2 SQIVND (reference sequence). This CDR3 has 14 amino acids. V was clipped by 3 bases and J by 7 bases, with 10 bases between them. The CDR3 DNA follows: TGTGCCAGTAGTATGCAGGGAGGCAATTCACCCCTCCACTTT. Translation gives CASSMQGGNSPLHF.

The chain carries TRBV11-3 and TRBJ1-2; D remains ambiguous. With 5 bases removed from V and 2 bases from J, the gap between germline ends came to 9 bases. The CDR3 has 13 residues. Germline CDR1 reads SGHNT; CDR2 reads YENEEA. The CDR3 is CASSGLDNYGYTF. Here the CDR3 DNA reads TGTGCCAGCAGCGGACTTGACAACTATGGCTACACCTTC.

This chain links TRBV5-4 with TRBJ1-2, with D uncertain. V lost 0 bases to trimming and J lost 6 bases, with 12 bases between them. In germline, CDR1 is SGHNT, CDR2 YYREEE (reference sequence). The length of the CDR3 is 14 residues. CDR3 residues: CASSLAAGQNGYTF. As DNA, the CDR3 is TGTGCCAGCAGCTTGGCGGCCGGGCAAAATGGCTACACCTTC.